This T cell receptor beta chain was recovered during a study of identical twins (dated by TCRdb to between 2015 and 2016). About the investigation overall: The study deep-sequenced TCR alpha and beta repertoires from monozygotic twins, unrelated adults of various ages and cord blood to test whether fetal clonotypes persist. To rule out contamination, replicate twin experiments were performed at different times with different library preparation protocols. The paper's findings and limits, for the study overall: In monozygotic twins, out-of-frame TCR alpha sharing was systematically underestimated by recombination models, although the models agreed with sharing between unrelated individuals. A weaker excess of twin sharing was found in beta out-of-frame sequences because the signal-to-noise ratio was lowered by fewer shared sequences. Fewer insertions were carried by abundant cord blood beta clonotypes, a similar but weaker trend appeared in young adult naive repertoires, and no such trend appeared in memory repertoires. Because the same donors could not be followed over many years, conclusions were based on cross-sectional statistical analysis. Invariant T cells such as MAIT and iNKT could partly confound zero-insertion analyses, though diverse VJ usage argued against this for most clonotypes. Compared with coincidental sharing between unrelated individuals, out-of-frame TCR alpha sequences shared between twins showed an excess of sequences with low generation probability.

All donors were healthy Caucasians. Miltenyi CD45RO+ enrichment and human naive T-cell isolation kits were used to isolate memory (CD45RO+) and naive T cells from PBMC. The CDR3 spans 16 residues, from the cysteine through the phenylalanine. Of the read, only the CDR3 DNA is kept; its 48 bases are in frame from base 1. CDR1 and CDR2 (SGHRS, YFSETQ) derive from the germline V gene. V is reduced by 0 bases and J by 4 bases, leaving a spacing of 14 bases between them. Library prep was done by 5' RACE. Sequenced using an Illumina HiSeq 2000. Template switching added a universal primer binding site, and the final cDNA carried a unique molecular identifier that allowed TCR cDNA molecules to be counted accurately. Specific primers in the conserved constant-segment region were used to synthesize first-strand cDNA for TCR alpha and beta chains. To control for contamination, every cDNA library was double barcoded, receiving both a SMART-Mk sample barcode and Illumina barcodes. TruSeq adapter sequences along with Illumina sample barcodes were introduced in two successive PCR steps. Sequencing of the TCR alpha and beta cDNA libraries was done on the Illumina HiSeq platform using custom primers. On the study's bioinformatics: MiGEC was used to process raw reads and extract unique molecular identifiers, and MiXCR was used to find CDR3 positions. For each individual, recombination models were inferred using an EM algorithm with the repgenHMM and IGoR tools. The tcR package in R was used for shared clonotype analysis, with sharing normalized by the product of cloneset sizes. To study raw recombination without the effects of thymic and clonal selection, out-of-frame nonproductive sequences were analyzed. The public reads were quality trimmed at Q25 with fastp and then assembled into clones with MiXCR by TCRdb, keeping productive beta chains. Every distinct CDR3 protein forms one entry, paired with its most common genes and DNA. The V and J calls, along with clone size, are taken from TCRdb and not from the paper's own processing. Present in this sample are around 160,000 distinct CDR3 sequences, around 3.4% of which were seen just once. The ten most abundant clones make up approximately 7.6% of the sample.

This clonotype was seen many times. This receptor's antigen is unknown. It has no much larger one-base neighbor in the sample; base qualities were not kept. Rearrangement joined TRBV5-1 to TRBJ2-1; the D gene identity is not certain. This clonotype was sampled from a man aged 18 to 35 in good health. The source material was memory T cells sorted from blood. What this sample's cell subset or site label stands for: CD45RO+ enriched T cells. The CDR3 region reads CASSLGGGRSYNEQFF. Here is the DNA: TGCGCCAGCAGCTTGGGAGGTGGAAGGTCTTACAATGAGCAGTTCTTC.